Presented here are 21 T cell receptor beta chains from one specimen sequenced in a study of T cell responses to AZD1222 COVID-19 vaccine. This table comes from immunoSEQ multiplex PCR, and its TCRdb copy is limited to in-frame clones, with some not included. The table includes 150,000 or so clones, about nine tenths detected once. Sequenced here: peripheral blood, sampled on day 0 of MenACWY control vaccination. The receptors stem from an adult in good health.

V usage is TRBV28 and J usage is TRBJ1-4; D remains ambiguous. Germline V gives CDR1 MDHEN, CDR2 SYDVKM. Trimming left V 2 bases short and J 6 bases short, with 7 bases between. The CDR3 has 13 residues. This chain's CDR3 is CASSLGRYEKLFF. Written as DNA, the CDR3 is TGTGCCAGCAGTTTAGGGCGGTATGAAAAACTGTTTTTT.

The chain recombines TRBV2 with TRBJ1-5; D is undetermined. This CDR3 has 15 amino acids. From germline, CDR1 is SNHLY and CDR2 FYNNEI. Trimming took 5 bases from V and 7 from J, leaving 18 bases between them. The CDR3 coding sequence is TGTGCCAGCAGTTCCCGAGAGCGCCCGGACCAGCCCCAGCATTTT. Residues: CASSSRERPDQPQHF.

The chain uses TRBV5-1 and TRBJ1-4, with 9 bases lining up with TRBD1. V was clipped by 3 bases and J by 7 bases; unmatched bases: 7. The CDR3 contains 15 residues. Germline CDR1 SGHRS, CDR2 YFSETQ. The CDR3 loop is CASSSGQGLGEKLFF. DNA of the CDR3: TGCGCCAGCAGCTCTGGACAGGGGTTGGGTGAAAAACTGTTTTTT.

The chain uses TRBV4-2 and TRBJ1-6; D is possibly TRBD1 (5 bases). This CDR3 has 16 residues. Trimming left V 1 base short and J 5 bases short, with 12 bases between. In germline, CDR1 is LGHNA, CDR2 YNFKEQ. This chain's CDR3 is CASSQGRGRDNSPLHF. In nucleotides, the CDR3 is TGTGCCAGCAGCCAAGGAAGAGGCAGGGATAATTCACCCCTCCACTTT.

CDR3 region: CATSEAGQGTQPQHF. CDR3 DNA: TGTGCCACCAGTGAGGCGGGACAGGGGACTCAGCCCCAGCATTTT. V and J are TRBV24-1 and TRBJ1-5, with 10 bases lining up with TRBD1. The junction had 5 bases not matched to a gene; V was cut back by 4 bases and J by 6 bases. Germline CDR1 reads KGHDR; CDR2 reads SFDVKD. This CDR3 spans 15 amino acids.

The chain recombines TRBV6-5 with TRBJ2-2; D not resolved. Trimming stripped 6 bases from V and 3 bases from J, with 5 bases between. CDR1 MNHEY and CDR2 SVGAGI come from the germline V gene. CDR3 size: 12 residues. The CDR3 protein is CASRRDTGELFF. CDR3 coding DNA: TGTGCCAGCAGACGGGACACCGGGGAGCTGTTTTTT.

The chain carries TRBV19 and TRBJ1-2, with D uncertain. Trimming stripped 3 bases from V and 8 bases from J, with 13 bases between. The germline CDR1 and CDR2 sequences are LNHDA and SQIVND (reference sequence). The CDR3 is 13 residues long. The CDR3 spells CASSIEGLRGYTF. The CDR3 DNA follows: TGTGCCAGTAGTATTGAGGGATTAAGGGGCTACACCTTC.

The sample holds a few counts of this clone. The V gene is TRBV19, the J gene TRBJ1-5; D gene uncertain. V lost 6 bases to trimming and J lost 5 bases, with 8 bases between them. CDR3 length: 12 amino acids. Germline CDR1 is LNHDA and CDR2 is SQIVND (reference sequence). The DNA of the CDR3 is TGTGCCAGTAGAAGTGTGGATCAGCCCCAGCATTTT. It specifies CASRSVDQPQHF. Variable domain in full (rest from reference TRBV19 and TRBJ1-5): DGGITQSPKYLFRKEGQNVTLSCEQNLNHDAMYWYRQDPGQGLRLIYYSQIVNDFQKGDIAEGYSVSREKKESFPLTVTSAQKNPTAFYLCASRSVDQPQHFGDGTRLSIL.

The V call is TRBV7-9, the J call TRBJ2-7; tentatively, D is TRBD2 (5 bases). Per the germline V gene, CDR1 is SEHNR and CDR2 is FQNEAQ (reference sequence). The CDR3 runs 16 residues. Trimming pared 6 bases from V and 0 bases from J, leaving 18 bases between. DNA of the CDR3: TGTGCCAGCAGTCGCGGGTGGGCAGAGAGCTCCTACGAGCAGTACTTC. This encodes CASSRGWAESSYEQYF.

This clone was detected once. The chain carries TRBV10-3 and TRBJ2-5; 10 positions match TRBD2. The CDR3 spans 15 residues. Germline V gene sequence: CDR1 ENHRY, CDR2 SYGVKD. The trim removed 4 bases at V and 5 bases at J, leaving 7 bases unmatched. As DNA, the CDR3 is TGTGCCATCAGTGGGGCCAGCGGGGGGGCGGAGACCCAGTACTTC. As protein: CAISGASGGAETQYF.

The chain couples TRBV28 to TRBJ1-1, with D unclear. The CDR3 has 14 residues. The V gene's germline CDR1 is MDHEN and CDR2 SYDVKM. With 4 bases removed from V and 0 bases from J, the gap between germline ends came to 9 bases. The CDR3 DNA is TGTGCCAGCAGTTCACAGACCCTGAACACTGAAGCTTTCTTT. Translation gives CASSSQTLNTEAFF.

This clone came up once. The V and J genes are TRBV19 and TRBJ2-1; 7 bases are a match to TRBD2. The CDR3 spans 15 residues. The germline V gene has CDR1 LNHDA and CDR2 SQIVND (reference sequence). After removal of 9 bases from V and 2 bases from J, the junction contained 10 bases not matched to a gene. CDR3 residues: CASLRGDGTYNEQFF. The CDR3 DNA sequence: TGTGCCAGCTTACGGGGGGACGGGACCTACAATGAGCAGTTCTTC.

The rearrangement links TRBV2 to TRBJ2-1; 9 nucleotides match TRBD2. This CDR3 contains 14 residues. The germline V gene encodes CDR1 SNHLY and CDR2 FYNNEI. Trimming removed 8 bases from V and 6 bases from J; junction bases left unmatched: 8. The CDR3 sequence is CASVPGLASNEQFF. The CDR3 region has the DNA TGTGCCAGCGTACCAGGACTAGCGAGCAATGAGCAGTTCTTC.

The chain uses TRBV5-6 and TRBJ2-7, with 7 bases aligning to TRBD1. CDR1 is SGHDT, CDR2 YYEEEE, per germline. The CDR3 has 14 residues. Trimming at V came to 4 bases and at J to 5 bases, leaving 9 bases not matched to a gene. The CDR3 loop reads CASSEMDRYHEQYV. CDR3 DNA sequence: TGTGCCAGCAGCGAAATGGACAGGTACCACGAGCAGTACGTC.

This clone was detected a few times. This same CDR3 is encoded by further DNA sequences in the sample. The chain's CDR3 is CASSPLRAGEGEQYF. The CDR3 DNA is TGTGCCAGCAGCCCCCTTAGAGCGGGAGAGGGCGAGCAGTACTTC. V gene TRBV11-3 combines with J gene TRBJ2-7; TRBD2 matches at 8 bases. The CDR3 loop spans 15 amino acids. The V segment lost 5 bases and the J segment 6 bases; nucleotides outside the gene matches: 12. Germline values: CDR1 SGHNT, CDR2 YENEEA. The variable domain in full, completed from reference TRBV11-3 and TRBJ2-7, reads EAGVVQSPRYKIIEKKQPVAFWCNPISGHNTLYWYLQNLGQGPELLIRYENEEAVDDSQLPKDRFSAERLKGVDSTLKIQPAELGDSAVYLCASSPLRAGEGEQYFGPGTRLTVT.

This chain joins TRBV19 and TRBJ1-4, with 9 bases fitting TRBD1. The trim removed 9 bases at V and 6 bases at J, leaving 5 bases unmatched. This CDR3 spans 13 amino acids. Germline V gene sequence: CDR1 LNHDA, CDR2 SQIVND (reference sequence). The CDR3 spells CASNDRGDEKLFF. The DNA for the CDR3 is TGTGCCAGCAACGACAGGGGGGATGAAAAACTGTTTTTT.

This chain links TRBV5-4 with TRBJ2-1, with D possibly TRBD2 on 5 matching bases. In germline, CDR1 is SGHNT, CDR2 YYREEE (reference sequence). V lost 3 bases, J lost 0 bases, and 13 bases lay in between. This CDR3 is built from 16 residues. The CDR3 DNA reads TGTGCCAGCAGCTCAATCCAAGGGAGCTCCTACAATGAGCAGTTCTTC. Translated, it gives CASSSIQGSSYNEQFF.

The rearrangement uses TRBV7-9 and TRBJ1-6, with a possible D match to TRBD1 (6 bases). Trimming pared 6 bases from V and 0 bases from J, leaving 18 bases between. This CDR3 is 18 amino acids long. Germline lookup yields CDR1 SEHNR and CDR2 FQNEAQ (reference sequence). The CDR3 DNA is TGTGCCAGCAGTCTAACATCCCCAGGGGTCTCCTATAATTCACCCCTCCACTTT. Encoded protein: CASSLTSPGVSYNSPLHF.

In its sample, this clone was seen once. The CDR3 sequence is CASSPDRITEAFF. For the CDR3, the DNA is TGTGCCAGCAGCCCGGACAGGATCACTGAAGCTTTCTTT. The J gene is TRBJ1-1, the V gene TRBV9; 7 bases agree with TRBD1. Germline loops: CDR1 SGDLS, CDR2 YYNGEE. Losses at the gene ends were 4 bases for V and 4 bases for J; bases not matched to a gene: 4. The CDR3 is 13 amino acids.

The J gene is TRBJ2-5, the V gene TRBV5-8; 10 nucleotides agree with TRBD2. This CDR3 spans 16 amino acids. V trimming: 3 bases; J trimming: 5 bases; junction bases outside the gene matches: 10. Germline CDR1 SGHTS, CDR2 YDEGEE. In nucleotides, the CDR3 is TGTGCCAGCAGCTCCGGGGTAGCGGGGGGCCGGGAGACCCAGTACTTC. Translation: CASSSGVAGGRETQYF.

The chain's CDR3 is CASSQDARFTNEKLFF. The DNA for the CDR3 is TGCGCCAGCAGCCAAGATGCCCGATTCACTAATGAAAAACTGTTTTTT. The J gene is TRBJ1-4, the V gene TRBV4-3; D is uncertain. The CDR3 spans 16 residues. V was clipped by 0 bases and J by 2 bases, with 10 bases between them. From germline, CDR1 is LGHNA and CDR2 YSLEER.